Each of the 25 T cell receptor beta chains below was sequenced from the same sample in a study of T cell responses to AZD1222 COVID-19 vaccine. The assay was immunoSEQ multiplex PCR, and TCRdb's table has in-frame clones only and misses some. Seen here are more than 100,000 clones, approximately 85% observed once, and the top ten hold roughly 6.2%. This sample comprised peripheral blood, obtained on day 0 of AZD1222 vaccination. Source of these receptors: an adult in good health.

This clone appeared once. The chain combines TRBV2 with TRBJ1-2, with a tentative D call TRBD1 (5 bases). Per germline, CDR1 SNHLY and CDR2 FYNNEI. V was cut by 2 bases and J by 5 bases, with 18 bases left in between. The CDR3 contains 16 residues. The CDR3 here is CASSERAGRYLYGYTF. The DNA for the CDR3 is TGTGCCAGCAGTGAACGGGCAGGGAGATATCTTTATGGCTACACCTTC. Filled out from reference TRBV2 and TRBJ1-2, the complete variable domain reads EPEVTQTPSHQVTQMGQEVILRCVPISNHLYFYWYRQILGQKVEFLVSFYNNEISEKSEIFDDQFSVERPDGSNFTLKIRSTKLEDSAMYFCASSERAGRYLYGYTFGSGTRLTVV.

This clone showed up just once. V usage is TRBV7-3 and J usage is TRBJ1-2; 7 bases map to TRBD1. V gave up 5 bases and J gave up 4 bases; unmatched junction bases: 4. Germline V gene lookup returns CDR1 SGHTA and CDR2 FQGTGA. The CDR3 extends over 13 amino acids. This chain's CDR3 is CASSTGTVYGYTF. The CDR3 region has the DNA TGTGCCAGCAGCACCGGGACAGTCTATGGCTACACCTTC.

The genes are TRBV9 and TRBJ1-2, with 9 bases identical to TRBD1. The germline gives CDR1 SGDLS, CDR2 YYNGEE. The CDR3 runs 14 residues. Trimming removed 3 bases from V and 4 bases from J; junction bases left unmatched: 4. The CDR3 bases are TGTGCCAGCAGCGCCGGACAGGGGAGCTATGGCTACACCTTC. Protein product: CASSAGQGSYGYTF.

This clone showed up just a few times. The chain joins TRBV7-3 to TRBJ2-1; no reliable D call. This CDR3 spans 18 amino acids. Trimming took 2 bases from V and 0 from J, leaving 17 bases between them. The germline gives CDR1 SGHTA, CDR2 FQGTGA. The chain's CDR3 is CASSLSGRQKVSYNEQFF. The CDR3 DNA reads TGTGCCAGCAGCTTATCCGGCAGGCAGAAAGTCTCCTACAATGAGCAGTTCTTC.

CDR3: CASSFPRQDLPGGYTF. The CDR3 bases are TGTGCCAGCAGCTTCCCCCGACAGGACCTTCCGGGAGGCTACACCTTC. The V call is TRBV5-4, the J call TRBJ1-2; the D gene is possibly TRBD1 (6 bases). V was clipped by 2 bases and J by 8 bases, with 22 bases between them. The CDR3 is 16 amino acids. Germline V CDR1 and CDR2: SGHNT, YYREEE (reference sequence).

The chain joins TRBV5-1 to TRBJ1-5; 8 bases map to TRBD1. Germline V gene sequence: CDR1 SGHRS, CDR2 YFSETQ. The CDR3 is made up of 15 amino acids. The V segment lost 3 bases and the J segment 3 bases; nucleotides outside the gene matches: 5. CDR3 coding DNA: TGCGCCAGCAGCTCTGGGACAGGCCCCAATCAGCCCCAGCATTTT. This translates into CASSSGTGPNQPQHF.

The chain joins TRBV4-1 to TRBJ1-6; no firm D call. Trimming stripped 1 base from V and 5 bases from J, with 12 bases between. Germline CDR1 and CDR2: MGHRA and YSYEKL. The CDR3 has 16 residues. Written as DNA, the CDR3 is TGCGCCAGCAGCCAAGGGGCCAGACTGAATAATTCACCCCTCCACTTT. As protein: CASSQGARLNNSPLHF.

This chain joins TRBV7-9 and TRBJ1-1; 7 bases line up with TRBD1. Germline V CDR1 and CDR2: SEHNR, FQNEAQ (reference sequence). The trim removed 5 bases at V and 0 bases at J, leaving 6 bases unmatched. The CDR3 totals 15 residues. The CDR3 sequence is CASSPLGQLNTEAFF. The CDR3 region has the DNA TGTGCCAGCAGCCCCCTGGGACAGCTGAACACTGAAGCTTTCTTT.

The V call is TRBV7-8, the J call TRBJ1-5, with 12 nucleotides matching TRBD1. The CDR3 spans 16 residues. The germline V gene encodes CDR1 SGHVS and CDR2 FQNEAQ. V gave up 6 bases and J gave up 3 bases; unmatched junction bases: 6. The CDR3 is CASSPGTGGFNQPQHF. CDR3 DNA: TGTGCCAGCAGTCCAGGGACAGGGGGCTTCAATCAGCCCCAGCATTTT.

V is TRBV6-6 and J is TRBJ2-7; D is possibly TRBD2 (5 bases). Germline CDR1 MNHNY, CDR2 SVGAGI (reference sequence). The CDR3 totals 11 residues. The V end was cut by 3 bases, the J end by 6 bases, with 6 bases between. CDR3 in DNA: TGTGCCAGCAGTTATGGAGGCGAGCAGTACTTC. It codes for CASSYGGEQYF.

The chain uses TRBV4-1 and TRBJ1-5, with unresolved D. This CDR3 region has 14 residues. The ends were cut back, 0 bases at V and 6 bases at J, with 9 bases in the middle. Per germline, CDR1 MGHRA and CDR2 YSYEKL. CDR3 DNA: TGCGCCAGCAGCCAAGATTTGCTGGGTCAGCCCCAGCATTTT. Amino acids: CASSQDLLGQPQHF.

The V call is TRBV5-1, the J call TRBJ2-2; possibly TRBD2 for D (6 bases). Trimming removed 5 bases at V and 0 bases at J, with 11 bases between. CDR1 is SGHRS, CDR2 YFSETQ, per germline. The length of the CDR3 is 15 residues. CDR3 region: CASSSQRANTGELFF. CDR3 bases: TGCGCCAGCAGTAGTCAGCGGGCGAACACCGGGGAGCTGTTTTTT.

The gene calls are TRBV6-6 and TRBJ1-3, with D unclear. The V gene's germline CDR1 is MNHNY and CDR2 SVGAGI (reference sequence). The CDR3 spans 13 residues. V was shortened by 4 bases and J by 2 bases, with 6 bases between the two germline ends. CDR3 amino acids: CASSWAAGNTIYF. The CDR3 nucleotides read TGTGCCAGCAGTTGGGCTGCTGGAAACACCATATATTTT.

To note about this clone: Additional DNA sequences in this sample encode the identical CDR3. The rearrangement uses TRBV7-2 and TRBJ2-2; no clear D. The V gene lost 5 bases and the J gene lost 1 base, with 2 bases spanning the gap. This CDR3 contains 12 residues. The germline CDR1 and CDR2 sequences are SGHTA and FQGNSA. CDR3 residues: CASSLNTGELFF. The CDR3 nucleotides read TGTGCCAGCAGCCTGAACACCGGGGAGCTGTTTTTT.

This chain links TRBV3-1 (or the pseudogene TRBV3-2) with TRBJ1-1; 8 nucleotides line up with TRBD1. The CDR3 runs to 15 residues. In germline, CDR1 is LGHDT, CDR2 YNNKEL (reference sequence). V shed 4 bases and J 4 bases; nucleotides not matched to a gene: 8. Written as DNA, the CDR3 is TGTGCCAGCAGCCTCCGGACAGGGCGTAGCACTGAAGCTTTCTTT. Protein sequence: CASSLRTGRSTEAFF.

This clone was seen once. CDR3 in amino acids: CASSLDMGTGSATEAFF. CDR3 in DNA: TGTGCCAGCAGCTTAGACATGGGGACAGGGAGCGCCACTGAAGCTTTCTTT. This chain uses TRBV11-3 with TRBJ1-1, with 9 bases fitting TRBD1. The CDR3 is 17 residues long. Germline lookup yields CDR1 SGHNT and CDR2 YENEEA. J was trimmed by 4 bases and V by 0 bases; bases with no gene match: 9. Complete variable domain (other parts from reference TRBV11-3 and TRBJ1-1): EAGVVQSPRYKIIEKKQPVAFWCNPISGHNTLYWYLQNLGQGPELLIRYENEEAVDDSQLPKDRFSAERLKGVDSTLKIQPAELGDSAVYLCASSLDMGTGSATEAFFGQGTRLTVV.

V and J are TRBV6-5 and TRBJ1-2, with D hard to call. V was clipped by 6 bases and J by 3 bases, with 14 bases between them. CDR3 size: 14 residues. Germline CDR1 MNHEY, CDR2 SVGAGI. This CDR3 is CASRRGVADYGYTF. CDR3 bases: TGTGCCAGCAGGCGAGGAGTGGCGGACTATGGCTACACCTTC.

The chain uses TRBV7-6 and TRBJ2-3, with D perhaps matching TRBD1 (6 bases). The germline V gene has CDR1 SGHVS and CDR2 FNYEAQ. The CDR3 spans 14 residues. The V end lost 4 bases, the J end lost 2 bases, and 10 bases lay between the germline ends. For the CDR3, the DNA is TGTGCCAGCAGCTACGGACAGCCCACAGATACGCAGTATTTT. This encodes CASSYGQPTDTQYF.

CDR3 nucleotides: TGTGCCAGCAGTTACGGAGGGAACGACCAAGAGACCCAGTACTTC. Its translation is CASSYGGNDQETQYF. The J gene is TRBJ2-5, the V gene TRBV6-5, with a tentative D call TRBD2 (6 bases). V was pared by 2 bases and J by 0 bases, with 10 bases between. The CDR3 consists of 15 residues. CDR1 MNHEY and CDR2 SVGAGI come from the germline V gene.

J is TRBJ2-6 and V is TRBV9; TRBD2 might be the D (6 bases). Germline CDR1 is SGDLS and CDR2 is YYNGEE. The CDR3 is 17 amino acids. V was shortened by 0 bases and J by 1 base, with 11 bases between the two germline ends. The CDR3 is CASSVGWGGSGANVLTF. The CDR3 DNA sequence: TGTGCCAGCAGCGTAGGTTGGGGAGGATCTGGGGCCAACGTCCTGACTTTC. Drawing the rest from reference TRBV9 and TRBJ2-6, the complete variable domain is DSGVTQTPKHLITATGQRVTLRCSPRSGDLSVYWYQQSLDQGLQFLIQYYNGEERAKGNILERFSAQQFPDLHSELNLSSLELGDSALYFCASSVGWGGSGANVLTFGAGSRLTVL.

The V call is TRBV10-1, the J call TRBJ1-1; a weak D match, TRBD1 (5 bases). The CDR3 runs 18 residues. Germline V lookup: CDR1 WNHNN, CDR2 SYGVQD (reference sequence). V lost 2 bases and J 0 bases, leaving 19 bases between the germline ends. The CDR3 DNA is TGCGCCAGCAGTGAGAGGTGGGACGCCCACGGCCTGAACACTGAAGCTTTCTTT. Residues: CASSERWDAHGLNTEAFF.

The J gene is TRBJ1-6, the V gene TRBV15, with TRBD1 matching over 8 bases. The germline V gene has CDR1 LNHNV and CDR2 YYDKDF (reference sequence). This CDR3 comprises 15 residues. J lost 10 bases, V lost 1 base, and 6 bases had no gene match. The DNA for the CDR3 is TGTGCCACCAGCAGAGGCAAAACAGGGGGATCACCCCTCCACTTT. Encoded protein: CATSRGKTGGSPLHF.

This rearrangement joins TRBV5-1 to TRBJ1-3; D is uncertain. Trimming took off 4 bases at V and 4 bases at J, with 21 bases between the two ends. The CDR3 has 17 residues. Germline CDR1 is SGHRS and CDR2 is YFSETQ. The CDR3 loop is CASSPSVEALSGNTIYF. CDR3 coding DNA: TGCGCCAGCAGCCCCTCAGTGGAGGCCCTCTCCGGAAACACCATATATTTT.

CDR3 loop: CASRTSVNQPQHF. Here the CDR3 DNA reads TGTGCCAGCAGGACATCGGTCAATCAGCCCCAGCATTTT. This chain uses TRBV6-5 with TRBJ1-5; no clear D. Germline-derived CDR1 and CDR2 are MNHEY and SVGAGI. The CDR3 consists of 13 residues. With 6 bases removed from V and 3 bases from J, the gap between germline ends came to 9 bases.

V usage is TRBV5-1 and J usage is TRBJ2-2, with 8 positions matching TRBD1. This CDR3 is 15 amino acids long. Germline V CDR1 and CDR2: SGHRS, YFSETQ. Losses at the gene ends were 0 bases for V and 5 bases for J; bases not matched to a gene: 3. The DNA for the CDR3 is TGCGCCAGCAGCTTGGCACAGGGGGGAACCGGGGAGCTGTTTTTT. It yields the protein CASSLAQGGTGELFF. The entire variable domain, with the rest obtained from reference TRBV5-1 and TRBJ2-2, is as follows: KAGVTQTPRYLIKTRGQQVTLSCSPISGHRSVSWYQQTPGQGLQFLFEYFSETQRNKGNFPGRFSGRQFSNSRSEMNVSTLELGDSALYLCASSLAQGGTGELFFGEGSRLTVL.